Each of the 23 T cell receptor beta chains below was sequenced from the same sample in a study of blood T cells in healthy people across ages. A second PCR of roughly 7 to 11 cycles used a sample-barcoded 5' primer and a J-beta primer mix. Via MiXCR, TCRdb re-called the 5' RACE reads, giving one row per CDR3 protein. The sample shows about 1.1 million distinct CDR3 sequences, around two fifths of them seen only once. Source material: blood. Receptor source: a man younger than 35 in good health.

This clonotype was seen more than once but under ten times. V gene TRBV10-3 combines with J gene TRBJ2-7; D may be TRBD1 (5 bases). Germline V gene sequence: CDR1 ENHRY, CDR2 SYGVKD. Trimming removed 3 bases at V and 4 bases at J, with 10 bases between. The CDR3 extends over 13 amino acids. Here the CDR3 reads CAISDQGAYEQYF. The CDR3 DNA sequence: TGTGCCATCAGTGACCAAGGGGCGTACGAGCAGTACTTC.

The chain carries TRBV18 and TRBJ1-1, with a weak D call TRBD1 (6 bases). Germline CDR1 is KGHSH and CDR2 is LQKENI. Deletions cut 2 bases from V and 6 bases from J, with 16 bases between. This CDR3 spans 15 amino acids. Here the CDR3 DNA reads TGTGCCAGCTCACCAACTGGGAGCGGGGGCGCTGAAGCTTTCTTT. Translating gives CASSPTGSGGAEAFF. Supplemented by reference TRBV18 and TRBJ1-1, the full variable domain reads NAGVMQNPRHLVRRRGQEARLRCSPMKGHSHVYWYRQLPEEGLKFMVYLQKENIIDESGMPKERFSAEFPKEGPSILRIQQVVRGDSAAYFCASSPTGSGGAEAFFGQGTRLTVV.

V gene TRBV30 combines with J gene TRBJ1-5; no firm D call. The ends were cut back, 0 bases at V and 0 bases at J, with 6 bases in the middle. The germline V gene encodes CDR1 GTSNPN and CDR2 SVGIG (reference sequence). The CDR3 totals 14 residues. The CDR3 nucleotides read TGTGCCTGGAGTGTGGGGTATAGCAATCAGCCCCAGCATTTT. Encoded protein: CAWSVGYSNQPQHF. The whole variable domain, remainder taken from reference TRBV30 and TRBJ1-5, is SQTIHQWPATLVQPVGSPLSLECTVEGTSNPNLYWYRQAAGRGLQLLFYSVGIGQISSEVPQNLSASRPQDRQFILSSKKLLLSDSGFYLCAWSVGYSNQPQHFGDGTRLSIL.

The genes are TRBV6-6 and TRBJ1-6; D possibly corresponds to TRBD1 (5 bases). Germline CDR1 and CDR2: MNHNY and SVGAGI (reference sequence). The CDR3 length is 14 residues. V was clipped by 2 bases and J by 9 bases, with 11 bases between them. CDR3 amino acids: CASSYEGSSSPLHF. The CDR3 DNA sequence: TGTGCCAGCAGTTACGAGGGGTCTTCTTCACCCCTCCACTTT.

This clonotype appeared a few times. CDR3 protein: CASSPAQGAGKLFF. The CDR3 coding sequence is TGTGCCAGCAGCCCAGCCCAGGGGGCCGGAAAACTGTTTTTT. This chain joins TRBV9 and TRBJ1-4; 8 positions match TRBD1. J lost 10 bases, V lost 4 bases, and 9 bases had no gene match. Germline V lookup: CDR1 SGDLS, CDR2 YYNGEE. The CDR3 loop spans 14 amino acids.

The sample holds a few counts of this clonotype. V usage is TRBV20-1 and J usage is TRBJ1-4; 7 nucleotides match TRBD1. Per germline, CDR1 DFQATT and CDR2 SNEGSKA (reference sequence). The CDR3 loop spans 17 amino acids. V shed 6 bases and J 0 bases; nucleotides not matched to a gene: 13. In DNA form, the CDR3 reads TGCAGTGCCAATAACCCGGACAGGAGTACAACTAATGAAAAACTGTTTTTT. This encodes CSANNPDRSTTNEKLFF.

This clonotype has just a few counts. This chain joins TRBV20-1 and TRBJ2-5, with TRBD1 as a possible D gene (5 bases). Judging by the DNA end, TRBJ2-7 fits better; the J call may be wrong. The length of the CDR3 is 14 residues. Germline CDR1 is DFQATT and CDR2 is SNEGSKA (reference sequence). CDR3 in DNA: TGCAGTGCTAGAGACGCAGGGATTTACGACGAGCAGTACTTC. Its protein product is CSARDAGIYDEQYF.

V is TRBV16 and J is TRBJ1-4, with TRBD1 identical over 7 bases. Germline V gene data show CDR1 as KGHSY and CDR2 as FQNENV. This CDR3 is 17 amino acids long. With V trimmed by 0 bases and J by 5 bases, 9 bases remained unmatched. The CDR3 DNA sequence: TGTGCCAGCAGCCAATCGTTACCGCAGGGGGGGAATGAAAAACTGTTTTTT. Its protein is CASSQSLPQGGNEKLFF. Full variable domain (outside the CDR3, taken from reference TRBV16 and TRBJ1-4): GEEVAQTPKHLVRGEGQKAKLYCAPIKGHSYVFWYQQVLKNEFKFLISFQNENVFDETGMPKERFSAKCLPNSPCSLEIQATKLEDSAVYFCASSQSLPQGGNEKLFFGSGTQLSVL.

The chain carries TRBV6-2 or TRBV6-3 and TRBJ1-1; 10 nucleotides match TRBD1. The CDR3 has 15 residues. V was clipped by 6 bases and J by 4 bases; unmatched bases: 8. Looked up from germline, CDR1 is MNHEY and CDR2 is SVGEGT. The CDR3 reads CASRPDRGQVTEAFF. In nucleotides, the CDR3 is TGTGCCAGCAGACCAGACAGGGGGCAAGTCACTGAAGCTTTCTTT.

This clonotype was counted only a few times. The V call is TRBV5-1, the J call TRBJ2-1, with 8 bases that match TRBD1. Germline lookup yields CDR1 SGHRS and CDR2 YFSETQ. J gave up 10 bases and V 4 bases, and 7 bases lay outside the gene matches. The CDR3 covers 13 residues. As DNA, the CDR3 is TGCGCCAGCAGCCGTGGGACAGGAGGAGAGCAGTTCTTC. Encoded protein: CASSRGTGGEQFF.

The chain carries TRBV5-4 and TRBJ2-2, with D perhaps given as TRBD1 or TRBD2 (6 bases each). Trimming stripped 5 bases from V and 3 bases from J, with 17 bases between. The CDR3 length is 16 residues. Germline assignment: CDR1 SGHNT and CDR2 YYREEE (reference sequence). In DNA, the CDR3 is TGTGCCAGCAGTTCCGCCGGGGGCTCCGACACCGGGGAGCTGTTTTTT. Amino acid sequence: CASSSAGGSDTGELFF.

The J gene is TRBJ1-4, the V gene TRBV5-1; possible D gene TRBD1, 6 bases. Germline lookup yields CDR1 SGHRS and CDR2 YFSETQ. The CDR3 covers 14 residues. Trimming removed 4 bases at V and 6 bases at J, with 13 bases between. CDR3: CASSLQGRDEKLFF. The CDR3 region has the DNA TGCGCCAGCAGCCTACAGGGTCGGGATGAAAAACTGTTTTTT.

V gene TRBV19 combines with J gene TRBJ1-2; the match to TRBD1 covers 7 bases. CDR1 and CDR2 from the germline V gene are LNHDA and SQIVND (reference sequence). The J segment lost 1 base and the V segment lost 3 bases, leaving 2 bases of the junction unmatched. The CDR3 consists of 14 residues. For the CDR3, the DNA is TGTGCCAGTAGTATCGGGACAGTTAACTATGGCTACACCTTC. Its protein product is CASSIGTVNYGYTF.

In regard to this clonotype: A read error may explain this, as a much larger clone is one base away. The chain recombines TRBV4-2 with TRBJ2-1; D might be TRBD2 (5 bases). Germline values: CDR1 LGHNA, CDR2 YNFKEQ. CDR3 length: 14 residues. For the CDR3, the DNA is TGTGCCGGCAGCCAAGACGGGGCCTACAATGAGCAGTTCTTC. Translated: CAGSQDGAYNEQFF.

The chain recombines TRBV2 with TRBJ1-2; D might be TRBD1 (6 bases). CDR3 size: 13 residues. Trimming cost V 8 bases and J 7 bases, with 17 bases left between them. Germline V gene sequence: CDR1 SNHLY, CDR2 FYNNEI. The CDR3 bases are TGTGCCAGCCTACGGGACATCCAAGGTGGCTACACCTTC. As protein: CASLRDIQGGYTF.

The chain is built from TRBV12-3 or TRBV12-4 and TRBJ1-1, with a weak D call TRBD1 (6 bases). Trimming took off 4 bases at V and 2 bases at J, with 11 bases between the two ends. The CDR3 is 14 residues long. DNA of the CDR3: TGTGCCAGCAGTTATGAGGGGGGAAACACTGAAGCTTTCTTT. Translated, it gives CASSYEGGNTEAFF.

This clonotype was observed a few times. The rearrangement links TRBV20-1 to TRBJ2-1; 12 nucleotides agree with TRBD2. Per germline, CDR1 DFQATT and CDR2 SNEGSKA (reference sequence). CDR3 length: 14 amino acids. Losses at the gene ends were 6 bases for V and 8 bases for J; bases not matched to a gene: 8. The DNA of the CDR3 is TGCAGTGCCCCTAGCGGGGGGGCCGGAGATGAGCAGTTCTTC. Translating gives CSAPSGGAGDEQFF.

This clonotype was detected a few times. The CDR3 reads CASTPTPTWTQYF. CDR3 DNA: TGTGCCAGCACCCCGACCCCAACGTGGACGCAGTATTTT. This chain connects TRBV2 to TRBJ2-3; unclear D gene. V was shortened by 7 bases and J by 9 bases, with 17 bases between the two germline ends. CDR3 length equals 13 residues. Germline V gene data show CDR1 as SNHLY and CDR2 as FYNNEI.

The table lists this clonotype with a few counts. The chain is built from TRBV5-1 and TRBJ2-7, with 10 bases lining up with TRBD1. This CDR3 spans 14 amino acids. From germline, CDR1 is SGHRS and CDR2 YFSETQ. V lost 3 bases, J lost 3 bases, and 3 bases stayed unmatched. The CDR3 loop reads CASSSGQGNYEQYF. The CDR3 DNA is TGCGCCAGCAGCTCGGGACAGGGGAACTACGAGCAGTACTTC.

This clonotype was detected only a few times. This chain joins TRBV6-6 and TRBJ1-6, with D possibly TRBD1 on 5 matching bases. The CDR3 covers 14 residues. The ends were cut back, 2 bases at V and 7 bases at J, with 9 bases in the middle. Germline V gene data show CDR1 as MNHNY and CDR2 as SVGAGI (reference sequence). The CDR3 DNA is TGTGCCAGCAGTTACCGGGACTCGAATTCACCCCTCCACTTT. It codes for CASSYRDSNSPLHF.

The chain combines TRBV29-1 with TRBJ1-2; 8 bases map to TRBD1. The CDR3 has 14 amino acids. The V and J ends lost 8 bases and 5 bases, in that order; junction bases with no gene match: 13. Germline-derived CDR1 and CDR2 are SQVTM and ANQGSEA. The CDR3, as DNA: TGCAGCTCCCTGGACCTCACAGGGGGGTATGGCTACACCTTC. Its translation: CSSLDLTGGYGYTF.

The sample holds a few counts of this clonotype. The rearrangement joins TRBV6-6 to TRBJ2-7; the D is unclear. Trimming took 6 bases from V and 0 from J, leaving 12 bases between them. In germline, CDR1 is MNHNY, CDR2 SVGAGI (reference sequence). This CDR3 comprises 14 residues. The CDR3 nucleotides are TGTGCCAGCAGCCAGAGAGGCCCCTCCTACGAGCAGTACTTC. The encoded protein is CASSQRGPSYEQYF.

This clonotype appeared a few times. The V call is TRBV6-1, the J call TRBJ1-1; the D gene is possibly TRBD1 (5 bases). With 8 bases removed from V and 1 base from J, the gap between germline ends came to 11 bases. This CDR3 region has 13 residues. From germline, CDR1 is MNHNS and CDR2 SASEGT. The CDR3 DNA is TGTGCCAGCGGGGGGACGGGGAACACTGAAGCTTTCTTT. Protein: CASGGTGNTEAFF.